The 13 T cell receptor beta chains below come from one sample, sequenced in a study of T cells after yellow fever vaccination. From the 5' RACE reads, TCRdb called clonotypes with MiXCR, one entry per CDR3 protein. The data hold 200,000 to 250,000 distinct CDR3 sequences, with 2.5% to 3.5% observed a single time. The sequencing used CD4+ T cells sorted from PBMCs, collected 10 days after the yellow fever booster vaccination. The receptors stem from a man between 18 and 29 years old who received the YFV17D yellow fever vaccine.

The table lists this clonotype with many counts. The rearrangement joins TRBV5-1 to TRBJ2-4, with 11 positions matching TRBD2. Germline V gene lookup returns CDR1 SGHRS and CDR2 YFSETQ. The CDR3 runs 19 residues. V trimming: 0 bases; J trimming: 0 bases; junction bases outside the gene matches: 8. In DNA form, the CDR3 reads TGCGCCAGCAGCTTGGCTAGCGGGGGGATGCGTCTAGCCAAAAACATTCAGTACTTC. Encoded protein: CASSLASGGMRLAKNIQYF.

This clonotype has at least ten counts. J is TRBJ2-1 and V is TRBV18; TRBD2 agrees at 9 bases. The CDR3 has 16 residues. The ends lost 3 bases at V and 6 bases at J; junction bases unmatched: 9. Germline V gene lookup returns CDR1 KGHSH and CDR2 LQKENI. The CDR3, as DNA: TGTGCCAGCTCACCCGATGCGGGGGGGCCCGCCAATGAGCAGTTCTTC. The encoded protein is CASSPDAGGPANEQFF.

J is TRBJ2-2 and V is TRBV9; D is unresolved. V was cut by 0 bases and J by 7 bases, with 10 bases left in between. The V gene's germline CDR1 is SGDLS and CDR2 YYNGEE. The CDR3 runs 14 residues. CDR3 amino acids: CASSVDGSSGELFF. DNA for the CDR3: TGTGCCAGCAGCGTAGATGGGTCGAGCGGGGAGCTGTTTTTT. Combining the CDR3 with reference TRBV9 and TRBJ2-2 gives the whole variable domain DSGVTQTPKHLITATGQRVTLRCSPRSGDLSVYWYQQSLDQGLQFLIQYYNGEERAKGNILERFSAQQFPDLHSELNLSSLELGDSALYFCASSVDGSSGELFFGEGSRLTVL.

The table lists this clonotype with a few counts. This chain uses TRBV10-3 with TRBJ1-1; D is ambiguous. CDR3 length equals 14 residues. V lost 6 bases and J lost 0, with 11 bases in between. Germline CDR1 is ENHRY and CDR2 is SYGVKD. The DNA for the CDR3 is TGTGCCATCAGCCAGACGTATCTGAACACTGAAGCTTTCTTT. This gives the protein CAISQTYLNTEAFF.

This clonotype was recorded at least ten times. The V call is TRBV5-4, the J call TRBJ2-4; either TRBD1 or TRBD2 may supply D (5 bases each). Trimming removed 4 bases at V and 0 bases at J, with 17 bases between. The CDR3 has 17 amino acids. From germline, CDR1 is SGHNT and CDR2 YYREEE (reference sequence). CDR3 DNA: TGTGCCAGCAGCCCCTCCGGGACGGGAATAGCCAAAAACATTCAGTACTTC. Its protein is CASSPSGTGIAKNIQYF.

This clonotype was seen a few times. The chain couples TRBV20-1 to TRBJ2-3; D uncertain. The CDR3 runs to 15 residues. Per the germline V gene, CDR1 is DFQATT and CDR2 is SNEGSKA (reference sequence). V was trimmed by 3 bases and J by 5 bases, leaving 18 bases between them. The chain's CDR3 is CSASPSPGRGDTQYF. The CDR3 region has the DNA TGCAGTGCTAGCCCCTCCCCGGGTAGAGGAGATACGCAGTATTTT.

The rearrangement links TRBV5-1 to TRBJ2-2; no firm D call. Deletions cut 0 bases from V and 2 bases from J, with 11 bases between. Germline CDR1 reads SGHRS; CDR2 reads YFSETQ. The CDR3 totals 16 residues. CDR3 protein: CASSLVPGFNTGELFF. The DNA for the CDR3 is TGCGCCAGCAGCTTGGTTCCCGGATTCAACACCGGGGAGCTGTTTTTT.

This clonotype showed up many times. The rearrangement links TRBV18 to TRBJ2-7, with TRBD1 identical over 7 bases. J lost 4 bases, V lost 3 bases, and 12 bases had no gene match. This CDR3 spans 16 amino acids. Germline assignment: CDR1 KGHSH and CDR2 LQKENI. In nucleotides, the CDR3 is TGTGCCAGCTCACCCGCCGGAACAGGGGCCTTGTACGAGCAGTACGTC. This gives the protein CASSPAGTGALYEQYV.

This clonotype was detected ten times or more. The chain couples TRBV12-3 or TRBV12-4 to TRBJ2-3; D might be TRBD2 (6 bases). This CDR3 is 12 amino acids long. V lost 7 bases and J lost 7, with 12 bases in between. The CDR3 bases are TGTGCCAGCACCACCCGGGGGTATACGCAGTATTTT. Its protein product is CASTTRGYTQYF.

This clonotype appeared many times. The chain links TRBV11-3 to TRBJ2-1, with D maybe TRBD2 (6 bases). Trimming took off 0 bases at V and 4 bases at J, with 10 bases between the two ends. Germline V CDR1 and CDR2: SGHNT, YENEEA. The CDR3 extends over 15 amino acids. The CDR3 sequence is CASSLEGTYYNEQFF. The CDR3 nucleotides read TGTGCCAGCAGCTTAGAGGGGACTTATTACAATGAGCAGTTCTTC.

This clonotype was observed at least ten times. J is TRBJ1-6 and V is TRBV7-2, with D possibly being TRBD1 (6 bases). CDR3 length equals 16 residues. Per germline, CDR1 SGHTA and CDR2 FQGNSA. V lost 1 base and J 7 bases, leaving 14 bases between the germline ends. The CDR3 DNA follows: TGTGCCAGCAGCTTAGTCAGCAGGGGCCGGAATTCACCCCTCCACTTT. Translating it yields CASSLVSRGRNSPLHF.

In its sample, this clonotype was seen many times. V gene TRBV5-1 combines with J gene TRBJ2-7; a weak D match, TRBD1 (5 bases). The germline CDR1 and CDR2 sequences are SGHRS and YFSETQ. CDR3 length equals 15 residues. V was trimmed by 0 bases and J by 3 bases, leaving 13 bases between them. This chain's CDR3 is CASSLVPTGDYEQYV. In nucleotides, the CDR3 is TGCGCCAGCAGCTTGGTCCCCACAGGCGACTACGAGCAGTACGTC.

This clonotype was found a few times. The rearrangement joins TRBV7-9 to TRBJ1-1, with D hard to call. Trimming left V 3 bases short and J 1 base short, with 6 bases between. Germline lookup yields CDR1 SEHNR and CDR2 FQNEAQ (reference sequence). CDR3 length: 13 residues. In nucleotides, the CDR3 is TGTGCCAGCAGCTTTCTTAAGAACACTGAAGCTTTCTTT. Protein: CASSFLKNTEAFF.